These 2 T cell receptor beta chains came from one sample sequenced in a study of regulatory T cells in long-lasting Graves disease. The time point was: newly diagnosed GD, antithyroid drugs for less than 3 months. From PBMCs, RNA was extracted and then used to make the TCR library. Arm-PCR of CDR3 regions and iRepertoire HTBI primers were the basis on which TCR beta libraries were built. TCRdb re-derived calls from the multiplex PCR reads in MiXCR, one entry per CDR3 protein. Of about 430,000 distinct CDR3 sequences listed, approximately 16% were seen once; the top ten hold roughly 8%. These data are also associated with another study on T cells in Graves' hyperthyroidism and ophthalmopathy.

The sequencing used peripheral blood mononuclear cells (PBMCs), collected at new diagnosis, from a patient treated with antithyroid drugs. These receptors all come from a woman in her 40s with Graves disease.

This clonotype was detected a few times. The chain is built from TRBV3-1 and TRBJ2-3; D remains ambiguous. The V and J ends lost 0 bases and 0 bases respectively, with 10 bases between them. This CDR3 region has 16 residues. The germline gives CDR1 LGHDT, CDR2 YNNKEL (reference sequence). CDR3 protein: CASSQESSHSTDTQYF. The CDR3 DNA sequence: TGTGCCAGCAGCCAAGAAAGTTCCCACAGCACAGATACGCAGTATTTT.

This chain uses TRBV3-1 with TRBJ2-3; D is perhaps TRBD2 (5 bases). Germline lookup yields CDR1 LGHDT and CDR2 YNNKEL (reference sequence). V was trimmed by 3 bases and J by 6 bases, leaving 19 bases between them. The CDR3 is 16 residues long. The CDR3 loop is CASSHRFSGGRDTQYF. The DNA of the CDR3 is TGTGCCAGCAGCCATCGGTTCAGCGGCGGTCGGGATACGCAGTATTTT.